Presented here are 29 T cell receptor beta chains from one specimen sequenced in a study of molecular identifiers for immune sequencing clone quantification. MiXCR, run by TCRdb on the PCR reads, gives a single entry per CDR3 protein. The top ten clones hold roughly 9.3% of a sample with over 85,000 distinct CDR3 sequences, about 32% of them seen once. Sequencing used naive CD8+ T cells from blood, with Jurkat cell RNA spiked in. Subset reported: FACS-sorted CD8+CD4-CCR7+CD45RA+ naive T cells. These TCRs come from a human donor in good health. Some libraries in this study had Jurkat cell RNA spiked in.

The chain is built from TRBV29-1 and TRBJ2-1; 11 bases fit TRBD2. In germline, CDR1 is SQVTM, CDR2 ANQGSEA. With 4 bases clipped from V and 3 bases from J, the junction kept 2 bases outside the gene matches. This CDR3 spans 14 amino acids. In nucleotides, the CDR3 is TGCAGCGTTGTTGGGACTAGCGGCTACAATGAGCAGTTCTTC. The encoded protein is CSVVGTSGYNEQFF.

Ten or more counts support this clonotype. V and J are TRBV7-9 and TRBJ2-4; maybe TRBD2 (6 bases). Trimming shortened V by 4 bases and J by 4 bases, and 14 bases separated the two germline ends. Germline V gene data show CDR1 as SEHNR and CDR2 as FQNEAQ (reference sequence). The length of the CDR3 is 15 residues. This chain's CDR3 is CASSSPRRDKNIQYF. The CDR3 region has the DNA TGTGCCAGCAGCTCCCCCCGGCGGGATAAAAACATTCAGTACTTC.

This chain joins TRBV6-6 and TRBJ2-4; TRBD1 matches 7 bases. The CDR3 covers 16 residues. With 2 bases clipped from V and 0 bases from J, the junction kept 4 bases outside the gene matches. Germline-derived CDR1 and CDR2 are MNHNY and SVGAGI (reference sequence). The CDR3 bases are TGTGCCAGCAGTTACCGACAGGGATTAGCCAAAAACATTCAGTACTTC. Its protein product is CASSYRQGLAKNIQYF.

The V and J genes are TRBV28 and TRBJ1-5, with 8 positions matching TRBD1. J was trimmed by 5 bases and V by 5 bases; bases with no gene match: 8. Germline assignment: CDR1 MDHEN and CDR2 SYDVKM. The CDR3 length is 15 residues. As DNA, the CDR3 is TGTGCCAGCAGTCCTAATTTGACAGGGGATCAGCCCCAGCATTTT. This gives the protein CASSPNLTGDQPQHF.

This clonotype was seen at least ten times. The V call is TRBV7-2, the J call TRBJ2-1; 11 bases align to TRBD2. The V gene's germline CDR1 is SGHTA and CDR2 FQGNSA. This CDR3 has 17 residues. The J segment lost 2 bases and the V segment lost 7 bases, leaving 10 bases of the junction unmatched. The DNA for the CDR3 is TGTGCCAGCAACCAAAGACTAGCGGGGAACGCCTACAATGAGCAGTTCTTC. Protein: CASNQRLAGNAYNEQFF.

The V call is TRBV20-1, the J call TRBJ2-3; D is possibly TRBD2 (6 bases). This CDR3 is built from 17 residues. Germline values: CDR1 DFQATT, CDR2 SNEGSKA (reference sequence). Trimming pared 3 bases from V and 1 base from J, leaving 20 bases between. The CDR3 protein is CSARGLANLLRTDTQYF. Here the CDR3 DNA reads TGCAGTGCTAGGGGCCTAGCGAACCTTCTACGCACAGATACGCAGTATTTT.

This clonotype appeared a few times. The CDR3 DNA is TGTGCCAGCAGCGTCACTAGCGGAGACAATGAGCAGTTCTTC. It is translated as CASSVTSGDNEQFF. This chain links TRBV3-1 with TRBJ2-1, with 8 bases matching TRBD2. V lost 5 bases to trimming and J lost 5 bases; unmatched junction nucleotides: 5. This CDR3 spans 14 amino acids. Germline assignment: CDR1 LGHDT and CDR2 YNNKEL (reference sequence).

This clonotype was picked up a small number of times. In nucleotides, the CDR3 is TGTGCCAGCATCCTGACCCCTAGAATAGACTACAATGAGCAGTTCTTC. This translates into CASILTPRIDYNEQFF. The V call is TRBV5-5, the J call TRBJ2-1, with D unresolved. Trimming removed 6 bases from V and 3 bases from J, with 19 bases in between. Germline lookup yields CDR1 SGHKS and CDR2 YYEKEE (reference sequence). The CDR3 sequence is 16 residues long.

There are a few counts of this clonotype. The gene calls are TRBV20-1 and TRBJ2-5, with D tentatively TRBD1 (5 bases). V lost 6 bases and J lost 4, with 12 bases in between. This CDR3 is 12 amino acids long. Germline CDR1 reads DFQATT; CDR2 reads SNEGSKA (reference sequence). The CDR3: CSARDRGETQYF. As DNA, the CDR3 is TGCAGTGCCAGGGATAGGGGAGAGACCCAGTACTTC.

As concerns this clonotype: Here the CDR3 omits its conserved ending phenylalanine or tryptophan, so a read error is the likely source. The V call is TRBV28, the J call TRBJ2-7; the D gene could be TRBD1 or TRBD2 (5 bases each). Germline loops: CDR1 MDHEN, CDR2 SYDVKM. There are 15 residues in the CDR3. The DNA for the CDR3 is TGTGCCAGCAGCCCCGGGGCGCTAAGCTCCAACGAGCAGTACATC. Translating gives CASSPGALSSNEQYI.

This clonotype was seen a few times. V and J are TRBV27 and TRBJ1-2; 7 bases are shared with TRBD1. Germline V lookup: CDR1 MNHEY, CDR2 SMNVEV (reference sequence). Losses at the gene ends were 3 bases for V and 2 bases for J; bases not matched to a gene: 12. There are 17 residues in the CDR3. CDR3 sequence (DNA): TGTGCCAGCAGTTTTCAGGGGGGGTTTAATATCAACTATGGCTACACCTTC. The encoded protein is CASSFQGGFNINYGYTF.

On this clonotype itself: As the CDR3 is not closed by the conserved phenylalanine or tryptophan, this likely results from a read error. The V and J genes are TRBV20-1 and TRBJ1-5, with TRBD1 as a possible D gene (6 bases). There are 18 residues in the CDR3. Germline V gene data show CDR1 as DFQATT and CDR2 as SNEGSKA (reference sequence). The germline V and J ends were trimmed by 6 bases and 0 bases, with 24 bases remaining between them. The CDR3 loop is CSAILPGRGEYSNQPQHI. The CDR3 DNA is TGCAGTGCGATCCTTCCGGGGAGGGGGGAATATAGCAATCAGCCCCAGCATATT.

The CDR3 nucleotides read TGCAGAGCTTCTACTCCGGGACTAGGAATCTACGAGCAGTACTTC. This sequence encodes CRASTPGLGIYEQYF. The chain has TRBV20-1 and TRBJ2-7; 8 nucleotides match TRBD2. Germline CDR1 and CDR2: DFQATT and SNEGSKA (reference sequence). This CDR3 is 15 amino acids long.

This clonotype occurred a few times. J is TRBJ2-2 and V is TRBV28, with D uncertain. The CDR3 has 13 residues. Germline CDR1 reads MDHEN; CDR2 reads SYDVKM. Between the trimmed V and J ends, which lost 7 bases and 1 base, there was a span of 7 bases. In DNA, the CDR3 is TGTGCCAGCACGGGCGGGAACACCGGGGAGCTGTTTTTT. Its protein product is CASTGGNTGELFF.

The chain's CDR3 is CSAIEGTGGATDTQYF. DNA for the CDR3: TGCAGTGCTATTGAGGGGACAGGGGGCGCCACAGATACGCAGTATTTT. The chain links TRBV20-1 to TRBJ2-3, with 12 bases that match TRBD1. Looked up from germline, CDR1 is DFQATT and CDR2 is SNEGSKA (reference sequence). This CDR3 spans 16 amino acids. The J segment lost 2 bases and the V segment lost 4 bases, leaving 7 bases of the junction unmatched.

This clonotype appeared many times. The chain combines TRBV19 with TRBJ1-5; no definite D call. The CDR3 length is 13 residues. The germline V gene has CDR1 LNHDA and CDR2 SQIVND (reference sequence). Trimming pared 6 bases from V and 8 bases from J, leaving 14 bases between. As DNA, the CDR3 is TGTGCCAGTAGCCTAATGGCTGTGGAGCCCCAGCATTTT. Amino acid sequence: CASSLMAVEPQHF. The full variable domain, rest sourced from reference TRBV19 and TRBJ1-5, is DGGITQSPKYLFRKEGQNVTLSCEQNLNHDAMYWYRQDPGQGLRLIYYSQIVNDFQKGDIAEGYSVSREKKESFPLTVTSAQKNPTAFYLCASSLMAVEPQHFGDGTRLSIL.

The chain is built from TRBV20-1 and TRBJ2-7; the D gene could be TRBD1 or TRBD2 (5 bases each). CDR1 and CDR2 from the germline V gene are DFQATT and SNEGSKA (reference sequence). This CDR3 comprises 14 residues. As DNA, the CDR3 is TGCAGCTTAGGTCCGGGACCAGATTCCTACGAGCAGTACTTC. It is translated as CSLGPGPDSYEQYF.

This clonotype was seen only once. The conserved phenylalanine or tryptophan is not found at the CDR3 terminus, so this likely reflects a read error. The chain is built from TRBV12-3 or TRBV12-4 and TRBJ2-3; no clear D gene. This CDR3 has 12 residues. The CDR3 nucleotides are TGTGCCAGCTGTTTTGACGGAGATACGCAGTATATT. Translation: CASCFDGDTQYI.

The chain recombines TRBV19 with TRBJ1-4; D is ambiguous. Trimming left V 7 bases short and J 3 bases short, with 15 bases between. Germline V CDR1 and CDR2: LNHDA, SQIVND (reference sequence). The CDR3 is 15 residues long. CDR3 nucleotide sequence: TGTGCCAGTAAGATCATGGCGTCAGCTAATGAAAAACTGTTTTTT. Translation: CASKIMASANEKLFF.

The J gene is TRBJ1-5, the V gene TRBV28; maybe TRBD1 (5 bases). In germline, CDR1 is MDHEN, CDR2 SYDVKM. This CDR3 has 14 amino acids. Trimming removed 6 bases from V and 6 bases from J, with 15 bases in between. CDR3 nucleotide sequence: TGTGCCAGCAGCCCCCTTCGGGGCGCTCAGCCCCAGCATTTT. The encoded protein is CASSPLRGAQPQHF.

V is TRBV4-1 and J is TRBJ2-3, with D possibly being TRBD1 (5 bases). Between the trimmed V and J ends, which lost 4 bases and 5 bases, there was a span of 13 bases. The CDR3 sequence is 14 residues long. Germline values: CDR1 MGHRA, CDR2 YSYEKL. CDR3: CASSPLGVQDTQYF. The CDR3 DNA reads TGCGCCAGCAGCCCCTTAGGGGTCCAAGATACGCAGTATTTT.

With respect to this clonotype: Being one base from a much bigger clone, this may be a read error. This chain links TRBV9 with TRBJ2-3; 9 bases are a match to TRBD1. This CDR3 comprises 16 residues. Looked up from germline, CDR1 is SGDLS and CDR2 is YYNGEE. J gave up 3 bases and V 4 bases, and 9 bases lay outside the gene matches. The CDR3 DNA reads TGTGCCAGCAGCCATTCTATACAGGGGGCAACAGATACGCAGTATTTT. This sequence encodes CASSHSIQGATDTQYF.

This clonotype was counted between two and nine times. The rearrangement uses TRBV5-6 and TRBJ2-7, with TRBD1 identical over 8 bases. The ends lost 4 bases at V and 6 bases at J; junction bases unmatched: 3. The CDR3 covers 12 residues. Germline CDR1 and CDR2: SGHDT and YYEEEE. The CDR3, as DNA: TGTGCCAGCAGCCTTGGACAGGGCGAGCAGTACTTC. Translated: CASSLGQGEQYF.

The rearrangement joins TRBV28 to TRBJ2-3; D is possibly TRBD2 (6 bases). The CDR3 totals 14 residues. CDR1 MDHEN and CDR2 SYDVKM come from the germline V gene. Trimming took 7 bases from V and 6 from J, leaving 17 bases between them. As DNA, the CDR3 is TGTGCCAGCACCGGGACTTCGCTATCGGATACGCAGTATTTT. This sequence encodes CASTGTSLSDTQYF. Complete variable domain (other parts from reference TRBV28 and TRBJ2-3): DVKVTQSSRYLVKRTGEKVFLECVQDMDHENMFWYRQDPGLGLRLIYFSYDVKMKEKGDIPEGYSVSREKKERFSLILESASTNQTSMYLCASTGTSLSDTQYFGPGTRLTVL.

A word on this clonotype: Its ends do not fully match the called genes, so a read error is possible. The V gene is TRBV19, the J gene TRBJ2-7, with 9 bases matching TRBD2. Germline loops: CDR1 LNHDA, CDR2 SQIVND (reference sequence). The CDR3 has 15 residues. CDR3 protein: CASSPLAGTLDEQNF. The CDR3 coding sequence is TGTGCCAGTAGTCCTCTAGCGGGAACTCTAGACGAGCAGAACTTC.

Comment on this clonotype: No conserved phenylalanine or tryptophan ends this CDR3, so it is likely a read error. This chain joins TRBV2 and TRBJ1-1; D not resolved. Germline V gene data show CDR1 as SNHLY and CDR2 as FYNNEI. The CDR3 has 12 residues. V was shortened by 7 bases and J by 5 bases, with 11 bases between the two germline ends. CDR3 protein: CASNEGWTEAFS. The DNA for the CDR3 is TGTGCCAGCAATGAGGGTTGGACTGAAGCTTTCTCT.

The J gene is TRBJ2-5, the V gene TRBV10-3; 7 nucleotides agree with TRBD1. CDR3 length equals 15 residues. Trimming took 0 bases from V and 4 from J; bases not matched to a gene: 5. Germline CDR1 and CDR2: ENHRY and SYGVKD. The CDR3 bases are TGTGCCATCAGTGAGTCGGTTAGACAGGGAGAGACCCAGTACTTC. Translating it yields CAISESVRQGETQYF.

With regard to this clonotype: The junction shows a germline mismatch at one end, possibly a read error. This chain joins TRBV11-2 and TRBJ2-5; 11 bases map to TRBD2. The germline V gene encodes CDR1 SGHAT and CDR2 FQNNGV. This CDR3 region has 12 residues. CDR3 bases: TGTGCCAGCAGCTTAGATGGACTAGCGGGTGTCTTC. It is translated as CASSLDGLAGVF.

In this sample, this clonotype turned up a few times. The V call is TRBV27, the J call TRBJ2-5; no definite D call. Per the germline V gene, CDR1 is MNHEY and CDR2 is SMNVEV (reference sequence). This CDR3 comprises 12 residues. The ends were cut back, 5 bases at V and 5 bases at J, with 9 bases in the middle. As DNA, the CDR3 is TGTGCCAGCAGTCGCCCCGGGGAGACCCAGTACTTC. It yields the protein CASSRPGETQYF.